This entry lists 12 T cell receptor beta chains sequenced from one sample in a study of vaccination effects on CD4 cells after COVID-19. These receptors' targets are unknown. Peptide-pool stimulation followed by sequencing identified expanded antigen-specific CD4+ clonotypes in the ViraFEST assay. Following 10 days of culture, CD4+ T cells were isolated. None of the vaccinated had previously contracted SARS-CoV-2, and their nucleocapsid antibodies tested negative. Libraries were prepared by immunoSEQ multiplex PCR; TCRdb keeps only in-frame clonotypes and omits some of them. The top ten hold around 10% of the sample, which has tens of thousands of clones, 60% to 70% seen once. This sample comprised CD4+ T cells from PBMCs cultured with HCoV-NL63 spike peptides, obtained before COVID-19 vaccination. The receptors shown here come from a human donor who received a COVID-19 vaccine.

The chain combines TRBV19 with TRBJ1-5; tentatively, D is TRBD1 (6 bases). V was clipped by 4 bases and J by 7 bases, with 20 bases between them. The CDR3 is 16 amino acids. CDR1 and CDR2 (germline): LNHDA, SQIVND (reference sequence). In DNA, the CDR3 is TGTGCCAGTAGTACTGAGGGACACAGGGCAGGACAGCCCCAGCATTTT. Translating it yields CASSTEGHRAGQPQHF. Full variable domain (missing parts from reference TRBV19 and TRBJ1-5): DGGITQSPKYLFRKEGQNVTLSCEQNLNHDAMYWYRQDPGQGLRLIYYSQIVNDFQKGDIAEGYSVSREKKESFPLTVTSAQKNPTAFYLCASSTEGHRAGQPQHFGDGTRLSIL.

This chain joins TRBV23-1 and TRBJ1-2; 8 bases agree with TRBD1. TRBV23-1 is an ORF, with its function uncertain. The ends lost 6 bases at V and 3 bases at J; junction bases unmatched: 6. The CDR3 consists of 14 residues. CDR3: CASRRTGFDYGYTF. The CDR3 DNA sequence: TGCGCCAGCAGAAGGACAGGGTTCGACTATGGCTACACCTTC.

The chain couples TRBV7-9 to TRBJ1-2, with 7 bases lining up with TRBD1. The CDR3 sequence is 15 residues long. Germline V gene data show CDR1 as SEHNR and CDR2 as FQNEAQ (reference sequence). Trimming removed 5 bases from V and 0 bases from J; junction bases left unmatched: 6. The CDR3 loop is CASSPRDSSNYGYTF. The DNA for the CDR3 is TGTGCCAGCAGCCCCCGGGACAGCTCTAACTATGGCTACACCTTC.

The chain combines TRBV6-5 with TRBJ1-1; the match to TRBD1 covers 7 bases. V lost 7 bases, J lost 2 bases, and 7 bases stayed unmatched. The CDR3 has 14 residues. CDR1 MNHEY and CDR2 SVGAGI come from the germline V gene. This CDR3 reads CASKETGFNTEAFF. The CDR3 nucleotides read TGTGCCAGCAAAGAGACAGGGTTTAACACTGAAGCTTTCTTT.

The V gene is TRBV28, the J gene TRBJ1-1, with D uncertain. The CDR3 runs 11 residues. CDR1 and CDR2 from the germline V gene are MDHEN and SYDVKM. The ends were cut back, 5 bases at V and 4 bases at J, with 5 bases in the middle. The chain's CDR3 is CASSGVTEAFF. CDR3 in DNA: TGTGCCAGCAGTGGGGTCACTGAAGCTTTCTTT.

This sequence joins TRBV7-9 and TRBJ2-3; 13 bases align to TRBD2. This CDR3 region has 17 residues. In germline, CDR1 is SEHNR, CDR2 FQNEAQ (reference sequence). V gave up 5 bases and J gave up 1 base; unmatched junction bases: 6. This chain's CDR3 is CASSPWTSGSGTDTQYF. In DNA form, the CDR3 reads TGTGCCAGCAGCCCCTGGACTAGCGGGAGTGGCACAGATACGCAGTATTTT.

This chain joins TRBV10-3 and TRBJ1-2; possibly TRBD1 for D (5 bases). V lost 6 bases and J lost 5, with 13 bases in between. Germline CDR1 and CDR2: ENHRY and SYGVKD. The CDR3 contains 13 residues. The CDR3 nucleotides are TGTGCCATCAGCAATCAGGGAACGTATGGCTACACCTTC. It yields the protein CAISNQGTYGYTF.

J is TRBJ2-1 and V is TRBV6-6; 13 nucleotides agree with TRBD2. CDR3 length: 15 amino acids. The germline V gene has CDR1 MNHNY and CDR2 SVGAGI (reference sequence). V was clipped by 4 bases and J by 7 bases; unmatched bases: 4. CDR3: CASSSPGLAGNEQFF. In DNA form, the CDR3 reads TGTGCCAGCAGTTCCCCGGGACTAGCGGGAAATGAGCAGTTCTTC.

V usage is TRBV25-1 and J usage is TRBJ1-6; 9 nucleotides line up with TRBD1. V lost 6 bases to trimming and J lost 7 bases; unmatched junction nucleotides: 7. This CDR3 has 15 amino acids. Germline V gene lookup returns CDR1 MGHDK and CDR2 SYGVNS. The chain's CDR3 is CASSTTGTGNSPLHF. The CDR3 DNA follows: TGTGCCAGCAGCACCACCGGGACAGGGAATTCACCCCTCCACTTT.

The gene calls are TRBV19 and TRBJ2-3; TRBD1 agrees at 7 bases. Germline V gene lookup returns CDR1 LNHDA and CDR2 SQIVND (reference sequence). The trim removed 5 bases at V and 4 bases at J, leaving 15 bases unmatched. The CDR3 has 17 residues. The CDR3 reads CASSATGQGVYADTQYF. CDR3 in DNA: TGTGCCAGTAGTGCCACCGGGCAGGGGGTGTACGCAGATACGCAGTATTTT.

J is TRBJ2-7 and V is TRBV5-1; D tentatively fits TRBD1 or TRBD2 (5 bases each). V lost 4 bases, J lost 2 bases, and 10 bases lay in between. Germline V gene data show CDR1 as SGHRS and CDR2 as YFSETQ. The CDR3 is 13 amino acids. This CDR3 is CASSGDGTYEQYF. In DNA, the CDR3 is TGCGCCAGCAGCGGGGACGGAACCTACGAGCAGTACTTC.

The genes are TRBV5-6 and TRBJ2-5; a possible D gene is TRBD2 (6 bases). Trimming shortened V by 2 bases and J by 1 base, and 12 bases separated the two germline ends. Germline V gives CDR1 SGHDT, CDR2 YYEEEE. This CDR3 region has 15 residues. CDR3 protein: CASSFGGLGQETQYF. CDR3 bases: TGTGCCAGCAGCTTCGGGGGTTTGGGCCAAGAGACCCAGTACTTC. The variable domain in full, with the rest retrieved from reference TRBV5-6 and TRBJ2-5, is DAGVTQSPTHLIKTRGQQVTLRCSPKSGHDTVSWYQQALGQGPQFIFQYYEEEERQRGNFPDRFSGHQFPNYSSELNVNALLLGDSALYLCASSFGGLGQETQYFGPGTRLLVL.